A single sample is the source of the 26 T cell receptor beta chains below, sequenced in a study of OX40 agonist ivuxolimab in advanced cancers. This table comes from immunoSEQ multiplex PCR, and its TCRdb copy is limited to in-frame clones, with some not included. Of some 57,000 clones listed, about 90% are singletons. The sequenced sample was CD4+ or CD8+ T cells sorted from blood, obtained in a trial of the OX40 agonist ivuxolimab. The receptors derive from an adult with an advanced solid tumor such as melanoma, head and neck, liver or kidney cancer.

This clone has only a few counts. The sample has other DNA sequences that encode this CDR3 too. The J gene is TRBJ1-5, the V gene TRBV28; D gene ambiguous. With 4 bases removed from V and 5 bases from J, the gap between germline ends came to 3 bases. The V gene's germline CDR1 is MDHEN and CDR2 SYDVKM. The CDR3 is made up of 11 amino acids. The CDR3 sequence: CASSSDQPQHF. The CDR3 DNA reads TGTGCCAGCAGTTCGGATCAGCCCCAGCATTTT.

The genes are TRBV30 and TRBJ1-1; 8 bases fit TRBD1. Germline V gene data show CDR1 as GTSNPN and CDR2 as SVGIG (reference sequence). Trimming removed 3 bases from V and 6 bases from J; junction bases left unmatched: 3. This CDR3 spans 12 amino acids. This CDR3 is CAWSATGAEAFF. The CDR3 DNA is TGTGCCTGGAGCGCGACAGGGGCTGAAGCTTTCTTT.

The CDR3 DNA reads as TGTGCCAGCAGCTTAGTCCCCCTAGCGGCGAACACAGATACGCAGTATTTT. Amino acid sequence: CASSLVPLAANTDTQYF. This sequence joins TRBV7-2 and TRBJ2-3; TRBD2 matches at 7 bases. Germline V lookup: CDR1 SGHTA, CDR2 FQGNSA. V was clipped by 1 base and J by 2 bases; unmatched bases: 9. There are 17 residues in the CDR3.

In this sample, this clone turned up once. This chain joins TRBV30 and TRBJ2-1; D is unresolved. V was trimmed by 4 bases and J by 0 bases, leaving 7 bases between them. CDR3 length: 13 residues. Germline V gene sequence: CDR1 GTSNPN, CDR2 SVGIG (reference sequence). CDR3: CAWMEYSYNEQFF. The CDR3, as DNA: TGTGCCTGGATGGAGTACTCCTACAATGAGCAGTTCTTC.

The CDR3 sequence: CASSWDAGQPQHF. CDR3 nucleotide sequence: TGTGCCAGCAGTTGGGACGCGGGACAGCCCCAGCATTTT. This chain joins TRBV28 and TRBJ1-5, with D perhaps TRBD1 (5 bases). Looked up from germline, CDR1 is MDHEN and CDR2 is SYDVKM. With 4 bases removed from V and 7 bases from J, the gap between germline ends came to 11 bases. The CDR3 loop spans 13 amino acids.

This chain connects TRBV4-2 to TRBJ2-3, with 10 bases lining up with TRBD2. Losses at the gene ends were 0 bases for V and 8 bases for J; bases not matched to a gene: 17. CDR3 length: 19 amino acids. CDR1 and CDR2 (germline): LGHNA, YNFKEQ. In DNA, the CDR3 is TGTGCCAGCAGCCAAGAAGAGGGCAAGCGGGGGGGCCAGGAGGGTACGCAGTATTTT. Amino acids: CASSQEEGKRGGQEGTQYF.

V and J are TRBV6-4 and TRBJ2-7, with 7 bases lining up with TRBD2. V was pared by 2 bases and J by 3 bases, with 10 bases of the junction left unmatched. Germline CDR1 reads MRHNA; CDR2 reads SNTAGT. CDR3 length: 16 residues. The CDR3 DNA reads as TGTGCCAGCAGTGACGGGACTACCCTAAGGAACTACGAGCAGTACTTC. Amino acids: CASSDGTTLRNYEQYF.

The CDR3 nucleotides are TGTGCCTGGGCAGGGACACCCTCCTACAATGAGCAGTTCTTC. Protein product: CAWAGTPSYNEQFF. This chain connects TRBV30 to TRBJ2-1, with D possibly being TRBD1 (6 bases). The CDR3 spans 14 residues. CDR1 GTSNPN and CDR2 SVGIG come from the germline V gene (reference sequence). V lost 5 bases and J 0 bases, leaving 11 bases between the germline ends.

The chain couples TRBV19 to TRBJ2-7, with TRBD2 matching over 11 bases. V was clipped by 2 bases and J by 3 bases; unmatched bases: 3. The germline gives CDR1 LNHDA, CDR2 SQIVND (reference sequence). The length of the CDR3 is 15 residues. The CDR3 bases are TGTGCCAGTAGTATAACTAGCGGGGGCCTCTACGAGCAGTACTTC. This sequence encodes CASSITSGGLYEQYF.

This clone showed up just once. The gene calls are TRBV19 and TRBJ1-5, with 9 bases lining up with TRBD1. There are 16 residues in the CDR3. V was pared by 7 bases and J by 2 bases, with 9 bases of the junction left unmatched. Germline lookup yields CDR1 LNHDA and CDR2 SQIVND (reference sequence). CDR3 DNA sequence: TGTGCCAGTAAACTTACAGGGGGCGGTGGCAATCAGCCCCAGCATTTT. Translation: CASKLTGGGGNQPQHF.

The chain uses TRBV2 and TRBJ2-6; tentatively, D is TRBD2 (5 bases). Trimming pared 5 bases from V and 2 bases from J, leaving 10 bases between. The germline gives CDR1 SNHLY, CDR2 FYNNEI. The CDR3 sequence is 15 residues long. CDR3 in DNA: TGTGCCAGCAGTATACTAGGAACTGGGGCCAACGTCCTGACTTTC. Protein product: CASSILGTGANVLTF. The full variable domain, in which reference TRBV2 and TRBJ2-6 provide the parts outside the CDR3, is EPEVTQTPSHQVTQMGQEVILRCVPISNHLYFYWYRQILGQKVEFLVSFYNNEISEKSEIFDDQFSVERPDGSNFTLKIRSTKLEDSAMYFCASSILGTGANVLTFGAGSRLTVL.

This chain joins TRBV4-1 and TRBJ1-3, with TRBD1 matching over 7 bases. The germline gives CDR1 MGHRA, CDR2 YSYEKL. The J segment lost 2 bases and the V segment lost 6 bases, leaving 4 bases of the junction unmatched. The CDR3 totals 14 residues. The CDR3 DNA reads as TGCGCCAGCAGAACAGGGGACCCTGGAAACACCATATATTTT. Translating it yields CASRTGDPGNTIYF.

In its sample, this clone was seen a few times. This sample also contains other DNA sequences that code for the same CDR3. This rearrangement joins TRBV27 to TRBJ2-2, with D uncertain. This CDR3 has 13 residues. Looked up from germline, CDR1 is MNHEY and CDR2 is SMNVEV (reference sequence). The V end lost 3 bases, the J end lost 0 bases, and 2 bases lay between the germline ends. As DNA, the CDR3 is TGTGCCAGCAGTTTGTCGAACACCGGGGAGCTGTTTTTT. It is translated as CASSLSNTGELFF.

V is TRBV4-3 and J is TRBJ1-2, with D possibly TRBD1 on 5 matching bases. From germline, CDR1 is LGHNA and CDR2 YSLEER. CDR3 length: 15 amino acids. Trimming took off 0 bases at V and 4 bases at J, with 12 bases between the two ends. The chain's CDR3 is CASSQDRGFAYGYTF. The DNA for the CDR3 is TGCGCCAGCAGCCAAGATCGGGGGTTCGCCTATGGCTACACCTTC.

This clone was found once. V usage is TRBV2 and J usage is TRBJ1-1; D is unresolved. Looked up from germline, CDR1 is SNHLY and CDR2 is FYNNEI. The CDR3 consists of 13 residues. With 10 bases removed from V and 0 bases from J, the gap between germline ends came to 12 bases. The CDR3 bases are TGTGCCACGGTCCCGGGCGTGAACACTGAAGCTTTCTTT. Its translation: CATVPGVNTEAFF.

This clone was detected only a few times. The chain couples TRBV30 to TRBJ1-5, with D tentatively TRBD1 (5 bases). The CDR3 loop spans 13 amino acids. Trimming removed 1 base from V and 6 bases from J, with 10 bases in between. In germline, CDR1 is GTSNPN, CDR2 SVGIG (reference sequence). The CDR3 loop is CAWSGQGGQPQHF. CDR3 DNA: TGTGCCTGGAGTGGGCAGGGTGGTCAGCCCCAGCATTTT.

The chain has TRBV27 and TRBJ2-2, with unresolved D. Trimming shortened V by 2 bases and J by 4 bases, and 8 bases separated the two germline ends. This CDR3 is 14 amino acids long. The germline gives CDR1 MNHEY, CDR2 SMNVEV (reference sequence). CDR3 residues: CASSLRFGTGELFF. Written as DNA, the CDR3 is TGTGCCAGCAGTTTAAGGTTCGGCACCGGGGAGCTGTTTTTT.

Here the CDR3 DNA reads TGCAGTGCCCGGGGCGAGCAGTACGTC. Translated, it gives CSARGEQYV. The gene calls are TRBV20-1 and TRBJ2-7, with D possibly being TRBD2 (5 bases). Germline V gene sequence: CDR1 DFQATT, CDR2 SNEGSKA (reference sequence). The length of the CDR3 is 9 residues. With 6 bases removed from V and 6 bases from J, the gap between germline ends came to 6 bases.

J is TRBJ2-2 and V is TRBV6-4; D call uncertain. The CDR3 is made up of 13 amino acids. In germline, CDR1 is MRHNA, CDR2 SNTAGT. V was cut by 4 bases and J by 2 bases, with 5 bases left in between. Written as DNA, the CDR3 is TGTGCCAGCAGTGGGGGTAACACCGGGGAGCTGTTTTTT. The encoded protein is CASSGGNTGELFF.

The gene calls are TRBV30 and TRBJ2-5; a possible D gene is TRBD2 (7 bases). CDR1 and CDR2 from the germline V gene are GTSNPN and SVGIG (reference sequence). The CDR3 is 13 amino acids. Deletions cut 5 bases from V and 3 bases from J, with 13 bases between. The CDR3 loop is CAWGGLAEETQYF. CDR3 DNA sequence: TGTGCCTGGGGGGGGCTAGCGGAAGAGACCCAGTACTTC.

V is TRBV4-3 and J is TRBJ1-1; D unclear. V was trimmed by 0 bases and J by 5 bases, leaving 7 bases between them. The CDR3 length is 13 residues. Germline CDR1 is LGHNA and CDR2 is YSLEER. The chain's CDR3 is CASSQEKETEAFF. CDR3 sequence (DNA): TGCGCCAGCAGCCAAGAGAAGGAGACTGAAGCTTTCTTT.

The rearrangement joins TRBV27 to TRBJ2-5; D tentatively reads TRBD1 or TRBD2 (6 bases each). The CDR3 covers 14 residues. Germline V gene lookup returns CDR1 MNHEY and CDR2 SMNVEV (reference sequence). V was pared by 6 bases and J by 7 bases, with 18 bases between. CDR3 region: CASRLSGGAGTQYF. Written as DNA, the CDR3 is TGTGCCAGCAGGTTGTCCGGGGGCGCGGGGACCCAGTACTTC.

This chain joins TRBV19 and TRBJ1-1; D call uncertain. Germline assignment: CDR1 LNHDA and CDR2 SQIVND (reference sequence). The V and J ends lost 2 bases and 1 base respectively, with 8 bases between them. This CDR3 comprises 14 residues. CDR3 region: CASSILVRNTEAFF. The CDR3, as DNA: TGTGCCAGTAGTATATTGGTACGGAACACTGAAGCTTTCTTT.

The chain uses TRBV4-3 and TRBJ2-5; D might be TRBD2 (7 bases). CDR3 length: 15 residues. From germline, CDR1 is LGHNA and CDR2 YSLEER. The V gene lost 3 bases and the J gene lost 1 base, with 12 bases spanning the gap. The CDR3 coding sequence is TGCGCCAGCAGCCAGGGAGGGGGGTTCCAAGAGACCCAGTACTTC. It yields the protein CASSQGGGFQETQYF.

The V call is TRBV28, the J call TRBJ1-1; 9 bases are a match to TRBD1. Trimming at V came to 5 bases and at J to 3 bases, leaving 7 bases not matched to a gene. The CDR3 has 15 amino acids. Germline CDR1 reads MDHEN; CDR2 reads SYDVKM. The CDR3 DNA reads TGTGCCAGCAGTCCCTACAGGGGGCCGGACACTGAAGCTTTCTTT. This translates into CASSPYRGPDTEAFF. Filled out from reference TRBV28 and TRBJ1-1, the complete variable domain reads DVKVTQSSRYLVKRTGEKVFLECVQDMDHENMFWYRQDPGLGLRLIYFSYDVKMKEKGDIPEGYSVSREKKERFSLILESASTNQTSMYLCASSPYRGPDTEAFFGQGTRLTVV.

This clone was seen only a few times. The chain is built from TRBV6-6 and TRBJ1-5; no firm D call. The V gene lost 6 bases and the J gene lost 6 bases, with 15 bases spanning the gap. Germline V gene data show CDR1 as MNHNY and CDR2 as SVGAGI (reference sequence). The CDR3 loop spans 14 amino acids. The DNA for the CDR3 is TGTGCCAGCAGGCCTGGTGGGGTCAGTCAGCCCCAGCATTTT. The encoded protein is CASRPGGVSQPQHF.